Listed below are T cell receptor beta chains from one sample, sequenced in a study of shared clonotypes between healthy human individuals. Libraries were prepared by immunoSEQ multiplex PCR; TCRdb keeps only in-frame clonotypes and omits some of them. The table has 2 million to 3 million clones, 80% to 95% seen once. The sequenced sample consisted of naive CD4+ T cells from PBMCs. The receptors here all came from a man aged 18 to 30 in good health. Some clones in this sample may be carry-over from other donors' samples. Both conserved end residues are part of each CDR3. A D gene is named only where the DNA matches it firmly. Expanded clones are given a class, and other clones once, few, many or no size at all.

cdr3_aa | cdr3_nt | v_call | d_call | clone_size | j_call
CASSTQQGAGNSPLHF | TGTGCCAGCAGCACGCAACAGGGGGCCGGTAATTCACCCCTCCACTTT | TRBV5-4 | TRBD1 | . | TRBJ1-6
CASSQGPANEQYF | TGTGCCAGCAGCCAAGGTCCAGCGAACGAGCAGTACTTC | TRBV4-2 | . | once | TRBJ2-7
CASSFSRDWTIF | TGTGCCAGCAGTTTCTCCCGGGACTGGACAATCTTC | TRBV28 | . | once | TRBJ2-1
CASSLVFDRDTEAFF | TGCGCCAGCAGCTTGGTGTTTGACAGGGACACTGAAGCTTTCTTT | TRBV5-1 | TRBD1 | . | TRBJ1-1
CASSDLVGYTF | TGTGCCAGCAGTGACCTAGTTGGCTACACCTTC | TRBV6-1 | . | . | TRBJ1-2
CASSPPLGHFGFDEQFF | TGTGCCAGCAGCCCTCCCCTGGGACACTTCGGCTTCGATGAGCAGTTCTTC | TRBV11-2 | . | . | TRBJ2-1
CSAYWGEKLFF | TGCAGCGCCTACTGGGGGGAAAAACTGTTTTTT | TRBV29-1 | . | . | TRBJ1-4
CASKDRDIQPQHF | TGTGCCAGTAAGGACAGGGATATTCAGCCCCAGCATTTT | TRBV19 | TRBD1 | . | TRBJ1-5
CASTNYYNEQFF | TGTGCCAGCACTAACTACTACAATGAGCAGTTCTTC | TRBV27 | . | . | TRBJ2-1
CASRDALPDTEAFF | TGCGCCAGCAGGGACGCTCTTCCAGACACTGAAGCTTTCTTT | TRBV5-1 | . | . | TRBJ1-1
CASSQPLLAANTGELFF | TGTGCCAGCAGCCAACCCCTATTGGCAGCGAACACCGGGGAGCTGTTTTTT | TRBV7-2 | . | . | TRBJ2-2
CSVEALGGSEQYF | TGCAGCGTTGAGGCATTAGGGGGCTCCGAGCAGTACTTC | TRBV29-1 | TRBD1 | . | TRBJ2-7
CASSSEFELAKNIQYF | TGTGCCAGCAGTTCAGAATTTGAGCTAGCCAAAAACATTCAGTACTTC | TRBV28 | . | . | TRBJ2-4
CASSGTSGPPYEQYF | TGTGCCAGCAGTGGGACTAGCGGACCTCCCTACGAGCAGTACTTC | TRBV28 | TRBD2 | . | TRBJ2-7
CASSFQRLAGLVLYF | TGTGCCAGCAGCTTTCAAAGACTAGCGGGATTAGTACTGTACTTC | TRBV7-8 | TRBD2 | . | TRBJ2-7
CASSTRGQGISYEQYF | TGTGCCAGCAGCACCCGGGGGCAGGGGATCTCCTACGAGCAGTACTTC | TRBV13 | . | . | TRBJ2-7
CASSINAGTYEQYF | TGTGCCAGTAGTATTAACGCAGGGACCTACGAGCAGTACTTC | TRBV19 | . | . | TRBJ2-7
CASSPSGRDTQYF | TGTGCCAGCAGCCCTAGCGGGAGAGATACGCAGTATTTT | TRBV7-9 | TRBD2 | . | TRBJ2-3
CASTRQGEVPYEQYF | TGTGCCAGCACCCGACAGGGGGAGGTCCCCTACGAGCAGTACTTC | TRBV6-1 | TRBD1 | . | TRBJ2-7
CASSLLAGVGETQYF | TGCGCCAGCAGCCTGCTAGCGGGAGTGGGAGAGACCCAGTACTTC | TRBV4-3 | TRBD2 | . | TRBJ2-5
CASSGNRGVNYGYTF | TGTGCCAGCAGTGGGAACAGAGGGGTAAACTATGGCTACACCTTC | TRBV25-1 | . | . | TRBJ1-2
CASRTGDTQYF | TGTGCCAGCAGAACGGGAGATACGCAGTATTTT | TRBV6-6 | . | . | TRBJ2-3
CASSSGRSTGTAGDTQYF | TGTGCCAGCAGCTCGGGCCGAAGTACCGGGACAGCCGGGGATACGCAGTATTTT | TRBV7-9 | TRBD1 | . | TRBJ2-3
CASSPSAGGNTEAFF | TGTGCCAGCAGCCCATCAGCGGGGGGGAACACTGAAGCTTTCTTT | TRBV16 | . | . | TRBJ1-1
CASSEVGRGGGYTF | TGCGCCAGCAGTGAGGTGGGCAGGGGAGGCGGCTACACCTTC | TRBV10-2 | . | few | TRBJ1-2
CASSFSGAYEQYF | TGCGCCAGCAGCTTTAGCGGCGCCTACGAGCAGTACTTC | TRBV5-1 | . | . | TRBJ2-7
CASSIQLAGGNWEQYF | TGTGCCAGTAGTATTCAGCTAGCGGGGGGTAACTGGGAGCAGTACTTC | TRBV19 | TRBD2 | . | TRBJ2-7
CASSLVRWEQYF | TGTGCCAGCAGCTTAGTCAGGTGGGAGCAGTACTTC | TRBV11-2 | . | . | TRBJ2-7